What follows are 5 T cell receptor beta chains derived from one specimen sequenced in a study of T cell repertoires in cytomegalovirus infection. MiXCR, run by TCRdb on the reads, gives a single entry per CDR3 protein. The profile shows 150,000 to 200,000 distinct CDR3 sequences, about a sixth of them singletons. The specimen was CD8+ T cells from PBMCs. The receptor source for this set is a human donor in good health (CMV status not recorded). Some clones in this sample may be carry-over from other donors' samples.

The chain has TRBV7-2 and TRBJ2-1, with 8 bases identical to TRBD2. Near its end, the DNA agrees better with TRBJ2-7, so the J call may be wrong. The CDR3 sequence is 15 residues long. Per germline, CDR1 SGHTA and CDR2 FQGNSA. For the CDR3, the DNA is TGTGCCAGCAGCTTGGGTAGCGGGGCGTACAATGAGCAGTACTTC. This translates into CASSLGSGAYNEQYF.

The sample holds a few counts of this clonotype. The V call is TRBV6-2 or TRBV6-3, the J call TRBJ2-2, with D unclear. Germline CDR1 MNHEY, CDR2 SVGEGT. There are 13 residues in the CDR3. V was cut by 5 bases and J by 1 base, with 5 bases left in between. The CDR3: CASSPRNTGELFF. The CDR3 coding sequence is TGTGCCAGCAGTCCGCGGAACACCGGGGAGCTGTTTTTT.

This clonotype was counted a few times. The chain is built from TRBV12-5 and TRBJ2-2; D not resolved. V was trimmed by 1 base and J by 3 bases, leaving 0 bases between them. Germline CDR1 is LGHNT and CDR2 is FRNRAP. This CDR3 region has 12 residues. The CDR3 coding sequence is TGTGCTAGTGGTTTGGACACCGGGGAGCTGTTTTTT. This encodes CASGLDTGELFF.

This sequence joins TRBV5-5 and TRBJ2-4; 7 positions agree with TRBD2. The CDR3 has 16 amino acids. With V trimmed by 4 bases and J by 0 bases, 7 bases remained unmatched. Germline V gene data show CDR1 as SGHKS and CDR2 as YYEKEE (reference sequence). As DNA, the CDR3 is TGTGCCAGCAGCCCATCGCCGGGGGGAGCCAAAAACATTCAGTACTTC. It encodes CASSPSPGGAKNIQYF.

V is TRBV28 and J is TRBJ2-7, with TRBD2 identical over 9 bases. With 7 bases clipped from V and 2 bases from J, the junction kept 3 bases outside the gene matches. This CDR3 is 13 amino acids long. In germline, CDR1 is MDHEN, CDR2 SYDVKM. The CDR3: CASNPSGTYEQYF. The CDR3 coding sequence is TGTGCCAGCAATCCTAGCGGGACCTACGAGCAGTACTTC.